Given below is one T cell receptor (beta chain) in context. Antigen unknown. TCRdb keeps only in-frame clones here, not all; method: immunoSEQ multiplex PCR. The sample carries hundreds of thousands of clones, less than 90% recorded once. This entry comes from a study of cytomegalovirus exposure and HLA in healthy donors. Separation from the approximately 690-subject first cohort characterized the roughly 120-subject validation cohort, to which the donors belonged. Study-wide findings and caveats: Most TCRs appeared rarely, but some public TCRs recurred in many donors.

Sequencing used PBMCs. This TCR came from a man aged 18-30 years in good health and CMV-seropositive.

CDR3 nucleotides: TGTGCCAGCAGCCTGTCGGGCAATCAGCCCCAGCATTTT. It yields the protein CASSLSGNQPQHF. The rearrangement uses TRBV5-6 and TRBJ1-5; no clear D gene. V lost 4 bases and J lost 2, with 7 bases in between. Germline V lookup: CDR1 SGHDT, CDR2 YYEEEE. The CDR3 spans 13 residues.